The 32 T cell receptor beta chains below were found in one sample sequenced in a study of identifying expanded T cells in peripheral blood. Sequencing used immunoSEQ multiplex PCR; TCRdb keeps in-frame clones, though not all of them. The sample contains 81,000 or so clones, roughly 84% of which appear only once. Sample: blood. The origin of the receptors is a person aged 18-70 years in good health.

CDR3 sequence reads: CASSLGSTGGNQPQHF. The CDR3 nucleotides read TGTGCCAGCAGCTTAGGCTCCACAGGGGGCAATCAGCCCCAGCATTTT. The gene calls are TRBV7-2 and TRBJ1-5, with 7 bases that match TRBD1. Germline loops: CDR1 SGHTA, CDR2 FQGNSA. The CDR3 covers 16 residues. The J segment lost 2 bases and the V segment lost 1 base, leaving 5 bases of the junction unmatched.

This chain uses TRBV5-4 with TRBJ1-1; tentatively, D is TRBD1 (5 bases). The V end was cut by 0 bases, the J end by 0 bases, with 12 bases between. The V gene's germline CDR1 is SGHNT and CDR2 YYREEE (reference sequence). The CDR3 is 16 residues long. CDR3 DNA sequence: TGTGCCAGCAGCTTGGCTAGGCAGGGCATGAACACTGAAGCTTTCTTT. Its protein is CASSLARQGMNTEAFF.

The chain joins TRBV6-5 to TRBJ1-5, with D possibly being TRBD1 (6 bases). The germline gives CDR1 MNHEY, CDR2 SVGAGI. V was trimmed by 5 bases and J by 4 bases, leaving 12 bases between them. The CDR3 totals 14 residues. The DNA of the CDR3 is TGTGCCAGCAGTACCAGGGGCACAAATCAGCCCCAGCATTTT. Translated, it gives CASSTRGTNQPQHF.

The CDR3 spells CAWSVQGYEQYF. The DNA of the CDR3 is TGTGCCTGGAGTGTCCAGGGTTACGAGCAGTACTTC. This chain links TRBV30 with TRBJ2-7; a weak D match, TRBD1 (5 bases). Trimming removed 0 bases at V and 4 bases at J, with 7 bases between. Looked up from germline, CDR1 is GTSNPN and CDR2 is SVGIG (reference sequence). CDR3 size: 12 residues.

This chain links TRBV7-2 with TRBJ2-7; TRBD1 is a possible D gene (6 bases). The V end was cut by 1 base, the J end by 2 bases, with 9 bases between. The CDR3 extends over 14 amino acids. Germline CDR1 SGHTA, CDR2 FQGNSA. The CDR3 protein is CASSLVEGAYEQYF. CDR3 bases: TGTGCCAGCAGCTTAGTTGAGGGGGCCTACGAGCAGTACTTC.

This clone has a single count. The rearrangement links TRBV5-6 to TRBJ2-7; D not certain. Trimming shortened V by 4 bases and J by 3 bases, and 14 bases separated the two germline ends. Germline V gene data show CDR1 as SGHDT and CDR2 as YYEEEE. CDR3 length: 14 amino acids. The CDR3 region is CASSVRGEIYEQYF. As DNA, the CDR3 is TGTGCCAGCAGCGTGAGAGGCGAGATCTACGAGCAGTACTTC.

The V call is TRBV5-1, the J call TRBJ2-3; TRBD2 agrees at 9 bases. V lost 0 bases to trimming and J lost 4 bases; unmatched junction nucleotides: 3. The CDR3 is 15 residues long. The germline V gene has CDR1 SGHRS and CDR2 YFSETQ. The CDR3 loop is CASSLVGTSPDTQYF. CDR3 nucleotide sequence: TGCGCCAGCAGCTTGGTTGGGACTAGCCCAGATACGCAGTATTTT. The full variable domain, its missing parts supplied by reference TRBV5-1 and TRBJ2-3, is KAGVTQTPRYLIKTRGQQVTLSCSPISGHRSVSWYQQTPGQGLQFLFEYFSETQRNKGNFPGRFSGRQFSNSRSEMNVSTLELGDSALYLCASSLVGTSPDTQYFGPGTRLTVL.

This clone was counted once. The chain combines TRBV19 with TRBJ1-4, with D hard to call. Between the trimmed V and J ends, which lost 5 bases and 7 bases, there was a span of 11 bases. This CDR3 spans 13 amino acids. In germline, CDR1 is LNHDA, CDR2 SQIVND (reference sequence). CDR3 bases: TGTGCCAGTAGTTCGGATAGGAGTGAAAAACTGTTTTTT. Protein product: CASSSDRSEKLFF.

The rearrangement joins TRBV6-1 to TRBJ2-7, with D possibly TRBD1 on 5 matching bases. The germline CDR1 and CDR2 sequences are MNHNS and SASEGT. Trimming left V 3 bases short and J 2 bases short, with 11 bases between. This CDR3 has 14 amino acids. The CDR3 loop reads CASSDDRITYEQYF. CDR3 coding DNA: TGTGCCAGCAGTGATGACAGAATAACCTACGAGCAGTACTTC.

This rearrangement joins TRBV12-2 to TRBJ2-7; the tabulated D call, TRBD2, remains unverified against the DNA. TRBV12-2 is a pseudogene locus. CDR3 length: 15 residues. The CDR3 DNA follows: TGTGCAAGTCGCTTAGCGCTCATCCCCCGAGACGAGCAGTACTTC. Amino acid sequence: CASRLALIPRDEQYF.

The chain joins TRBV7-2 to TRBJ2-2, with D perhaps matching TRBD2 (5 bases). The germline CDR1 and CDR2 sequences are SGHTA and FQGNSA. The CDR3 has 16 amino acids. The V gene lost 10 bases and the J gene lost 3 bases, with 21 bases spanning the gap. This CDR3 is CATQKAALDDTGELFF. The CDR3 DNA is TGTGCCACCCAAAAAGCGGCTCTCGACGACACCGGGGAGCTGTTTTTT.

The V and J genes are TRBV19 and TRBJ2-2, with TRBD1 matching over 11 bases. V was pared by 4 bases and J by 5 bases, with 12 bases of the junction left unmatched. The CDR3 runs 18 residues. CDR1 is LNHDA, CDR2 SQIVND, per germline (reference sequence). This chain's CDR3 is CASSRHPPGQGGTGELFF. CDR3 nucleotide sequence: TGTGCCAGTAGTAGGCACCCCCCGGGACAGGGGGGGACCGGGGAGCTGTTTTTT.

The CDR3: CSAKTNEKLFF. In nucleotides, the CDR3 is TGCAGTGCTAAGACTAATGAAAAACTGTTTTTT. The chain has TRBV20-1 and TRBJ1-4; D is unclear. The CDR3 is made up of 11 amino acids. The germline V gene encodes CDR1 DFQATT and CDR2 SNEGSKA (reference sequence). V was trimmed by 4 bases and J by 2 bases, leaving 2 bases between them.

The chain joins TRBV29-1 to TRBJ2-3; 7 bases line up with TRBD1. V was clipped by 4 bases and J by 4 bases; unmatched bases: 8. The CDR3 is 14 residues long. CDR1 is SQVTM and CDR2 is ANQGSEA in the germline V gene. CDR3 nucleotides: TGCAGCGTTGGAAGGGGGCAAGTGTCAGATACGCAGTATTTT. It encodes CSVGRGQVSDTQYF.

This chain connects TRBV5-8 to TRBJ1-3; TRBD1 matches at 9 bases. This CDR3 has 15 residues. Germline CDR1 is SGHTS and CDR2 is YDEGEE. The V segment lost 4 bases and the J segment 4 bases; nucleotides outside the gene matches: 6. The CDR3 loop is CASSPGTGTGNTIYF. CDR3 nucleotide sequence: TGTGCCAGCAGCCCCGGGACAGGGACCGGAAACACCATATATTTT.

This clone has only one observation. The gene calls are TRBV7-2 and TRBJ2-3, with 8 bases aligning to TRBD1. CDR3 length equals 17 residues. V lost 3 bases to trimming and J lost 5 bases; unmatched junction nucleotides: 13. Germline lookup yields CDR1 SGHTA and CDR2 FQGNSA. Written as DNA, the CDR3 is TGTGCCAGCAGCTTGGGGTATGGGACAGGTGGAGGAGATACGCAGTATTTT. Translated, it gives CASSLGYGTGGGDTQYF.

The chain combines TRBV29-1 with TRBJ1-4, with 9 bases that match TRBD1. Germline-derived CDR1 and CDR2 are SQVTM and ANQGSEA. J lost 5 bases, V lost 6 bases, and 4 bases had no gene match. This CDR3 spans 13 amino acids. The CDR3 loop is CSVPGQGNEKLFF. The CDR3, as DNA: TGCAGCGTCCCGGGACAGGGAAATGAAAAACTGTTTTTT.

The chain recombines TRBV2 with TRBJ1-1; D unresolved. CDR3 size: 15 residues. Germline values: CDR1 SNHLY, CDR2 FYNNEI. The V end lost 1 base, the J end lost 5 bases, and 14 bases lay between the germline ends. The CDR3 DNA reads TGTGCCAGCAGTGAAGATCGGGGTCGGCTAACTGAAGCTTTCTTT. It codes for CASSEDRGRLTEAFF.

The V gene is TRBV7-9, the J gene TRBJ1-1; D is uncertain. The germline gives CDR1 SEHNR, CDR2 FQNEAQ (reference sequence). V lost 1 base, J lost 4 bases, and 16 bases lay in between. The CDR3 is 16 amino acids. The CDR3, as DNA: TGTGCCAGCAGCTTAGGTCGTGAGGGCAGAAGCACTGAAGCTTTCTTT. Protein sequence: CASSLGREGRSTEAFF. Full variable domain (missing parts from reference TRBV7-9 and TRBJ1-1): DTGVSQNPRHKITKRGQNVTFRCDPISEHNRLYWYRQTLGQGPEFLTYFQNEAQLEKSRLLSDRFSAERPKGSFSTLEIQRTEQGDSAMYLCASSLGREGRSTEAFFGQGTRLTVV.

The CDR3, as DNA: TGTGCCAGCAGCGTAGGATACGGAGATACGCAGTATTTT. Residues: CASSVGYGDTQYF. This rearrangement joins TRBV9 to TRBJ2-3; D ambiguous. Germline values: CDR1 SGDLS, CDR2 YYNGEE. The CDR3 consists of 13 residues. V was trimmed by 0 bases and J by 5 bases, leaving 7 bases between them.

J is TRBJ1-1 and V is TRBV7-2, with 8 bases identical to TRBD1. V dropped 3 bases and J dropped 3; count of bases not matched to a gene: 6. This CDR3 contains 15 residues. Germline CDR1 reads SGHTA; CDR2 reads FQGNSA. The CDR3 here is CASSLRDRPDTEAFF. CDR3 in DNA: TGTGCCAGCAGCTTGAGGGACAGGCCGGACACTGAAGCTTTCTTT.

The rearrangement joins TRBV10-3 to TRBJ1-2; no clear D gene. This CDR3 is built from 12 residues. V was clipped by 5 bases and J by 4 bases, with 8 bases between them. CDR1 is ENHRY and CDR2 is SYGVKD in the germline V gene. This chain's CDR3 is CAISSMTYGYTF. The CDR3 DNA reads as TGTGCCATCAGTTCAATGACCTATGGCTACACCTTC.

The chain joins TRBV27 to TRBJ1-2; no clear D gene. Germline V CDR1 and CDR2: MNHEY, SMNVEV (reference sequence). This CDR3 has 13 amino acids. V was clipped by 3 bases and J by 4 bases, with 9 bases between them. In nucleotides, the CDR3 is TGTGCCAGCAGTTTTGGTCAGTTCTATGGCTACACCTTC. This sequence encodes CASSFGQFYGYTF.

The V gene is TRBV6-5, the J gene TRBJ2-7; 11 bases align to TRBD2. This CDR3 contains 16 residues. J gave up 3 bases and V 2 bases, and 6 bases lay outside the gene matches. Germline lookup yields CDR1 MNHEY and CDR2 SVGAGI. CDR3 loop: CASSYLAGGFIYEQYF. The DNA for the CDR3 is TGTGCCAGCAGTTACCTAGCGGGAGGTTTTATCTACGAGCAGTACTTC.

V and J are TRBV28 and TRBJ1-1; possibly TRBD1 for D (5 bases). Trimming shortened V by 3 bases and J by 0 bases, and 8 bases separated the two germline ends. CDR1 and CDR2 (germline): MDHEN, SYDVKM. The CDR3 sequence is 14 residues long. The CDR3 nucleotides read TGTGCCAGCAGTTTTTGGGGGTTGAACACTGAAGCTTTCTTT. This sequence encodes CASSFWGLNTEAFF.

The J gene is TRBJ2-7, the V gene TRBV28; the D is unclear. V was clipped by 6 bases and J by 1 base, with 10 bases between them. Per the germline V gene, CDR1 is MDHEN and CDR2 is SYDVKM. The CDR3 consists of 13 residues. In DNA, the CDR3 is TGTGCCAGCAGCTACTCCGGGTCCTACGAGCAGTACTTC. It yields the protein CASSYSGSYEQYF. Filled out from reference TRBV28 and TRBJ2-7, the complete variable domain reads DVKVTQSSRYLVKRTGEKVFLECVQDMDHENMFWYRQDPGLGLRLIYFSYDVKMKEKGDIPEGYSVSREKKERFSLILESASTNQTSMYLCASSYSGSYEQYFGPGTRLTVT.

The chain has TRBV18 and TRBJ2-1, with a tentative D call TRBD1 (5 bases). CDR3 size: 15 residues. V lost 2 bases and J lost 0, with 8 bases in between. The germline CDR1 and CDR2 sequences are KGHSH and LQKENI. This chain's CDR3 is CASSPFDSSYNEQFF. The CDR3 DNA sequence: TGTGCCAGCTCACCATTTGACAGCTCCTACAATGAGCAGTTCTTC.

The CDR3, as DNA: TGTGCCAGCAGATCGACTAGCGCGTACAATGAGCAGTTCTTC. Encoded protein: CASRSTSAYNEQFF. The chain employs TRBV27 and TRBJ2-1; 8 nucleotides line up with TRBD2. J was trimmed by 4 bases and V by 6 bases; bases with no gene match: 5. From germline, CDR1 is MNHEY and CDR2 SMNVEV (reference sequence). The CDR3 consists of 14 residues.

The chain's CDR3 is CASSVYGTSGYEQYF. The CDR3 nucleotides read TGTGCCAGCAGTGTGTACGGGACTAGCGGGTACGAGCAGTACTTC. The chain recombines TRBV6-1 with TRBJ2-7; TRBD2 agrees at 12 bases. Trimming cost V 4 bases and J 4 bases; bases outside gene matches: 5. Per germline, CDR1 MNHNS and CDR2 SASEGT. CDR3 length: 15 residues.

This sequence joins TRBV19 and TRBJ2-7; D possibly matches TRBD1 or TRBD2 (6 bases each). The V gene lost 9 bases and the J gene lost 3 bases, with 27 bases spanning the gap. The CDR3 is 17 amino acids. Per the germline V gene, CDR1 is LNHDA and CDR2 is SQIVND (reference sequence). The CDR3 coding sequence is TGTGCCAGGGCAGGGGAGGCCCAGGCGTCCCCTTACTACGAGCAGTACTTC. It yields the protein CARAGEAQASPYYEQYF.

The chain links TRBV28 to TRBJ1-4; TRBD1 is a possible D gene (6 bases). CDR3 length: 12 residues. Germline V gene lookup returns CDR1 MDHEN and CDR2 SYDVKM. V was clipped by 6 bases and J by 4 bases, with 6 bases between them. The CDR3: CASRQGNEKLFF. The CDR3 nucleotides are TGTGCCAGCAGACAGGGTAATGAAAAACTGTTTTTT.

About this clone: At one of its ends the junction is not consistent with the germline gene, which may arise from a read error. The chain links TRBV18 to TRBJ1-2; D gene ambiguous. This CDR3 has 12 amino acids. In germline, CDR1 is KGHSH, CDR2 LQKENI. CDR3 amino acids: CASSPQATGYTF. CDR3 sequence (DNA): TGTGCCAGCTCTCCACAAGCCACTGGCTACACCTTC.